This paragraph reports one TCR beta chain. Within its sample, this clone is medium-sized (0.01 to 0.1%). There is no known antigen for this receptor. No much larger clonotype is one base removed from it; base qualities were not supplied. Sorted T cell subsets were CFSE-labeled and co-cultured for approximately 5 days with allogeneic regulatory or mature dendritic cells at a 1:10 DC:T ratio. FACS was used to sort CD4+ or CD8+ cells into naive T cells (CD45RA+) and memory T cells (CD45RO+). The T cells used for TCR sequencing were obtained from two healthy control subjects. The Qiagen DNeasy Blood & Tissue Kit was used to extract genomic DNA. The sample belongs to a study of regulatory dendritic cells for organ transplantation (dated 2017 in TCRdb). At the level of the whole study: Monocytes were cultured with vitamin D3 on days 0 and 4 and with IL-10 on day 4 to generate regulatory dendritic cells. TCRbeta repertoires were sequenced from sorted naive and memory CD4+ and CD8+ T cells before and after allostimulation with regulatory or mature dendritic cells. On day 6, LPS was added to the DC cultures to test how the DCs responded to a strong maturation-inducing agent. What the work shows at the level of the full study, not this receptor alone: Of the resting subsets, the one holding the most alloreactive TCR clonotypes was memory CD8+ T cells. Highly diverse repertoires were observed in naive CD4+ and CD8+ T cells, whereas lower diversity was observed in memory cells, and the most oligoclonal repertoires were found in memory CD8+ cells. Only a couple of subjects were sequenced, and considerable between-individual heterogeneity in the alloreactive memory CD8+ T cell pool was noted by the authors. In both subjects, allostimulation led to expansion of memory CD8+ clones, although regulatory dendritic cells appeared to cause more limited expansion than mature dendritic cells did.

A multiplexed two-step PCR with Vbeta-specific forward primers and Jbeta-specific reverse primers was used to amplify the TCRbeta CDR3 regions. Through the immunoSEQ service, the TCRbeta libraries were run on an Illumina instrument for sequencing. Processing in the source paper ran as follows. V, D and J genes were assigned using IMGT annotation, and counts were corrected for multiplex PCR bias using synthetic CDR3 analogues. In the immunoSEQ Analyzer, repertoire clonality was calculated as one minus normalized Shannon entropy. Fisher's exact test with Benjamini-Hochberg false discovery rate control was used to define clonal expansion, with two-tailed P<0.01. TCRdb's version of the immuneACCESS table is confined to in-frame rearrangements and falls short of the full clone set. An unresolved V gene accounts for under half of the shortfall where checked; the remainder is of unknown origin. That table is the source of V, J and clone size, and D and trimming were worked out from the DNA. Present in this sample are about 7,100 clones, 55% to 80% of which were seen just once. The ten largest clones take up 3.7% of the sample.

Material for sequencing was memory CD4+ T cells from blood cultured with dendritic cells. Sample cell subset or site, as interpreted from the label and publication: CD45RO+ memory T cells. The TCR sequence derives from a human donor in good health.

The CDR3 here reads CASGLGLSLTDTQYF. The nucleotide sequence reads TGTGCTAGTGGTTTAGGACTATCGTTAACAGATACGCAGTATTTT. Recombination linked TRBV12-5 to TRBJ2-3, with TRBD2 tentatively as D gene (6 bases match). Counted from cysteine to phenylalanine, this CDR3 has 15 amino acids. Only the CDR3 DNA stays, 45 bases, in frame from base 1. V sheds 3 bases and J sheds 3 bases, leaving 13 bases between their ends. The germline V gene yields LGHNT for CDR1 and FRNRAP for CDR2.